This T cell receptor (beta chain) was observed in a study of CD8+CD57+ T cells in acquired aplastic anemia. The template for TCR beta VDJ and CDR3 sequence profiling was genomic DNA. TCRdb independently ran MiXCR on the reads; one entry per CDR3 protein. The sample holds fewer than 200,000 distinct CDR3 sequences, over 55% seen once. The CDR3 consists of 16 residues. Germline assignment: CDR1 KGHDR and CDR2 SFDVKD. Trimming removed 2 bases at V and 2 bases at J, with 15 bases between. Patients chosen for sequencing had shown CD8+CD57+ cell expansion by flow cytometry. The TCR originated in a human donor with aplastic anemia. V is TRBV24-1 and J is TRBJ2-7; D is perhaps TRBD1 (6 bases). The specimen sequenced was sorted CD4+, CD8+, or CD8+CD57+ T cells (not recorded which) from PBMCs. The CDR3 nucleotides are TGTGCCACCAGTGATTCGGGTACAGGGACGACCTACGAGCAGTACTTC. Translated: CATSDSGTGTTYEQYF.